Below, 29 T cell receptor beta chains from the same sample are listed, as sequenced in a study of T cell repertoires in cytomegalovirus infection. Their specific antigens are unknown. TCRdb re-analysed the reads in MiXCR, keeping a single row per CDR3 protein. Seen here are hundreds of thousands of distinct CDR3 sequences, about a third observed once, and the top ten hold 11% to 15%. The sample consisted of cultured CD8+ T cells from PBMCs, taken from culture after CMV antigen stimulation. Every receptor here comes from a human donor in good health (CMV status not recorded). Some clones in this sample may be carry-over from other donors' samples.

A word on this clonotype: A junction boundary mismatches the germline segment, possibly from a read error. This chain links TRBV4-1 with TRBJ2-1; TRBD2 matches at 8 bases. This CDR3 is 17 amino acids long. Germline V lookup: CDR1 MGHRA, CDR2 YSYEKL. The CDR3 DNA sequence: TGTGCCAGCAGCCAAGATACCTCCGGGGGGGCCAACAATGAGCAGTTCTTC. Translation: CASSQDTSGGANNEQFF.

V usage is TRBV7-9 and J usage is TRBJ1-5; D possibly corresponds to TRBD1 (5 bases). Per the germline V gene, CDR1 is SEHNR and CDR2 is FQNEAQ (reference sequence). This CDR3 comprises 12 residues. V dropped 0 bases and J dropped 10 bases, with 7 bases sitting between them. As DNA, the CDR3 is TGTGCCAGCAGCTTAGCGGGGGACCCCCAGCATTTT. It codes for CASSLAGDPQHF.

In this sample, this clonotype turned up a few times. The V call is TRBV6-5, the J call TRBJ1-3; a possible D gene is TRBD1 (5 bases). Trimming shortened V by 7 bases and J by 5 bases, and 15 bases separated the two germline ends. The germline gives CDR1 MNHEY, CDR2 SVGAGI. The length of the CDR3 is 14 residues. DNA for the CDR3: TGTGCCAGCACTACCGAACGACAGAGAAACACCATATATTTT. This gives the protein CASTTERQRNTIYF.

The CDR3 DNA reads as TGTGCCAGCAGCCAAGATGGGGTCGACAGGGGCTACGAGCAGTACTTC. Translating gives CASSQDGVDRGYEQYF. The chain couples TRBV4-2 to TRBJ2-7; 8 bases are a match to TRBD1. J lost 3 bases, V lost 0 bases, and 7 bases had no gene match. The germline CDR1 and CDR2 sequences are LGHNA and YNFKEQ. This CDR3 contains 16 residues.

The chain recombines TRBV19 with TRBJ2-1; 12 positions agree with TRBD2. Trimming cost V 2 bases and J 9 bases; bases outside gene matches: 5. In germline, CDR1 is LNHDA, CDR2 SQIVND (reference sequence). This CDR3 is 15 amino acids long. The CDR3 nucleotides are TGTGCCAGTAGTATATCGGCTAGCGGGGGGGGTGAGCAGTTCTTC. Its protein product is CASSISASGGGEQFF.

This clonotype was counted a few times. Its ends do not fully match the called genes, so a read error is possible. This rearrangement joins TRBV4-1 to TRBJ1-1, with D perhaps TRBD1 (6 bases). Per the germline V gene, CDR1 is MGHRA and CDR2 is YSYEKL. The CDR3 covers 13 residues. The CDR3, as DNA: TGCGCCAGCAGCCAACAGGGGAACCCTGAAGCTTTCTTT. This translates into CASSQQGNPEAFF.

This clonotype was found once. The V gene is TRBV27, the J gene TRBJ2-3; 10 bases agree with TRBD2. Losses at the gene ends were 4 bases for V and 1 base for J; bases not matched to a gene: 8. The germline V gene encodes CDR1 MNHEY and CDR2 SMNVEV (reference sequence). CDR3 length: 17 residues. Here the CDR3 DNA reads TGTGCCAGCAGTTCGACTGGAGCGGGGGGGGGCACAGATACGCAGTATTTT. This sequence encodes CASSSTGAGGGTDTQYF.

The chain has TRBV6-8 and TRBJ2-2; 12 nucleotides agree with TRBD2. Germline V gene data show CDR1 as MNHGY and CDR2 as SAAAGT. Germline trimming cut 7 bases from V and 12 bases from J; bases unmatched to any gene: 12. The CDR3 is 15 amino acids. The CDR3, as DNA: TGTGCCAGCAATCCACTAGCGGGGGGTCTGGTGAAGCTGTTTTTT. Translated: CASNPLAGGLVKLFF.

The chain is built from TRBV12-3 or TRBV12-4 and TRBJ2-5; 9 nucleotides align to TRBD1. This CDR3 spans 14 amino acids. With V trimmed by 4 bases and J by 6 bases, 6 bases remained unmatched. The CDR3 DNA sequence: TGTGCCAGCAGTTGGGGGGGGACAGGGAAGACCCAGTACTTC. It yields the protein CASSWGGTGKTQYF.

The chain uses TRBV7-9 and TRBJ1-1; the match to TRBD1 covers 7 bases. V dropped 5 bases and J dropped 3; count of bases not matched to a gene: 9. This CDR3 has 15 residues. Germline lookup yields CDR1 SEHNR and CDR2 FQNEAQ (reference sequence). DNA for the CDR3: TGTGCCAGCAGCCGTTCCGACAGGGAGGACACTGAAGCTTTCTTT. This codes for CASSRSDREDTEAFF.

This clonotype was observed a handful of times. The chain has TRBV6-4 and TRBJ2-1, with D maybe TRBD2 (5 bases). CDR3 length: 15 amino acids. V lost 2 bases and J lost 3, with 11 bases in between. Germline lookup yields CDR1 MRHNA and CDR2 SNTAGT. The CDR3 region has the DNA TGTGCCAGCAGTGACCCGGACTCTGACTACAATGAGCAGTTCTTC. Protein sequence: CASSDPDSDYNEQFF.

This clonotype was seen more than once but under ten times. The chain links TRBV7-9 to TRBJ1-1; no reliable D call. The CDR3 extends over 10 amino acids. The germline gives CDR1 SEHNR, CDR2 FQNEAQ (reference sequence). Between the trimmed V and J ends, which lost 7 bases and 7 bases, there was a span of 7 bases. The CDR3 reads CASTGVEAFF. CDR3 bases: TGTGCCAGCACCGGTGTTGAAGCTTTCTTT.

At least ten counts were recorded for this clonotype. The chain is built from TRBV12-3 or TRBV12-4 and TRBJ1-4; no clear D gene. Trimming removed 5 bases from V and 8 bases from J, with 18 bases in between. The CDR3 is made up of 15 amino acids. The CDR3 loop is CASSPVRGNPEKLFF. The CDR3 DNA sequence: TGTGCCAGCAGTCCCGTTCGGGGTAATCCGGAAAAACTGTTTTTT.

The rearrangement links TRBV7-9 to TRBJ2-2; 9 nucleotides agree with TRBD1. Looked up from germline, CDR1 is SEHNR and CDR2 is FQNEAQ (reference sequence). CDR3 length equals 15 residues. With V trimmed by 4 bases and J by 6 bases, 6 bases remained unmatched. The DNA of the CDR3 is TGTGCCAGCAGCTCCCCACAGGGGGCATCCGGGGAGCTGTTTTTT. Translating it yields CASSSPQGASGELFF.

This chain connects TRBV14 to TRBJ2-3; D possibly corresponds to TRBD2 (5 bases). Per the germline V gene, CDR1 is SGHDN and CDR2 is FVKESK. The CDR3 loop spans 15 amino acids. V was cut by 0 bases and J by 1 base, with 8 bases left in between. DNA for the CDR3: TGTGCCAGCAGCCAAGAAAAGCGGCGCACAGATACGCAGTATTTT. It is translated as CASSQEKRRTDTQYF.

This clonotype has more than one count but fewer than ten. The CDR3: CASSYLRTDRGRYEQYF. For the CDR3, the DNA is TGTGCCAGCAGTTACCTTCGGACAGACCGGGGGCGCTACGAGCAGTACTTC. The V gene is TRBV6-2 or TRBV6-3, the J gene TRBJ2-7; D may match TRBD1 or TRBD2 (6 bases each). CDR3 length equals 17 residues. CDR1 and CDR2 from the germline V gene are MNHEY and SVGEGT. V dropped 2 bases and J dropped 3 bases, with 20 bases sitting between them.

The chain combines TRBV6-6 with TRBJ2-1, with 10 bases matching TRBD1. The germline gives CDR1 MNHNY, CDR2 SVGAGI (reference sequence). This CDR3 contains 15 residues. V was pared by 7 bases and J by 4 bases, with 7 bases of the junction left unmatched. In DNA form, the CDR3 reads TGTGCCAGCAACCCGGACAGGGGGATTTACAATGAGCAGTTCTTC. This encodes CASNPDRGIYNEQFF.

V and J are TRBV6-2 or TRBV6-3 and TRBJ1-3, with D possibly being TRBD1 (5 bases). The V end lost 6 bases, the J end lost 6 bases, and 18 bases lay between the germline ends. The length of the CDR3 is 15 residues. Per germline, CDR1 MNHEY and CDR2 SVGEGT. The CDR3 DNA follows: TGTGCCAGCAGCGAGAACCCGGGACGTCAAAACACCATATATTTT. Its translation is CASSENPGRQNTIYF.

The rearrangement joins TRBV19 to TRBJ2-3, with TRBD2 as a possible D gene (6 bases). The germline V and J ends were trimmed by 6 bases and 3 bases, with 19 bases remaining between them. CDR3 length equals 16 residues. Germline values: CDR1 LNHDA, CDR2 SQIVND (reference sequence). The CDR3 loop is CASRLGTSRYTDTQYF. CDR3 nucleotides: TGTGCCAGTAGACTCGGGACTTCGAGGTATACAGATACGCAGTATTTT.

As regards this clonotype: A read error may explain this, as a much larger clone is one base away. The CDR3 bases are TGTGCCAGCAGCATGACGGGGTCTCCGAGCAATGAGCAGTTCTTC. Translated, it gives CASSMTGSPSNEQFF. The chain is built from TRBV7-2 and TRBJ2-1; D possibly corresponds to TRBD2 (5 bases). CDR3 length: 15 amino acids. Per germline, CDR1 SGHTA and CDR2 FQGNSA. V lost 5 bases to trimming and J lost 6 bases, with 17 bases between them.

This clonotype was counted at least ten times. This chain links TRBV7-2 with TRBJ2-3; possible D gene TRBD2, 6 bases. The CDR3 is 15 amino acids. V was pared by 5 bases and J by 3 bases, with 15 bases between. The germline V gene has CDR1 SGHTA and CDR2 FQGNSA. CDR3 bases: TGTGCCAGCAGCCGGGAAAGCGGGTTTACAGATACGCAGTATTTT. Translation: CASSRESGFTDTQYF.

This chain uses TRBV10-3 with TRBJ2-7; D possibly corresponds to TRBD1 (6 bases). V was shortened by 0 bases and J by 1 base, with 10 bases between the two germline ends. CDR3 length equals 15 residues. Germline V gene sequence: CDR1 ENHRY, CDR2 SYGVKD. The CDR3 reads CAISESQGLSYEQYF. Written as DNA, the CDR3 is TGTGCCATCAGTGAGTCGCAGGGGCTGTCCTACGAGCAGTACTTC.

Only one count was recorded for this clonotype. CDR3 sequence: CASSLWPGILGEQYF. In DNA, the CDR3 is TGTGCCAGCAGCCTCTGGCCAGGGATTTTGGGCGAGCAGTACTTC. The chain recombines TRBV14 with TRBJ2-7; possible D gene TRBD1, 5 bases. Trimming took 4 bases from V and 6 from J, leaving 19 bases between them. Germline V gene data show CDR1 as SGHDN and CDR2 as FVKESK. CDR3 length: 15 residues.

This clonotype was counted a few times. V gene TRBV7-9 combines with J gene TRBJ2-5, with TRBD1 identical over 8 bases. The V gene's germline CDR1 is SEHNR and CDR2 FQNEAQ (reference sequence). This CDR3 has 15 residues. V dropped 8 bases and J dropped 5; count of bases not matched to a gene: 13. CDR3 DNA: TGTGCCAGCCAGTGGGGCCCAGGGGGCTTGGAGACCCAGTACTTC. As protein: CASQWGPGGLETQYF.

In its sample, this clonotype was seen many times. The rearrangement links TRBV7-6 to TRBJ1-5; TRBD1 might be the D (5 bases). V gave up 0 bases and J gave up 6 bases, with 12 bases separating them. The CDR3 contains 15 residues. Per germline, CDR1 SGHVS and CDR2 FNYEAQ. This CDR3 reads CASSLAQGWAQPQHF. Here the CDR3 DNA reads TGTGCCAGCAGCTTAGCGCAGGGTTGGGCTCAGCCCCAGCATTTT. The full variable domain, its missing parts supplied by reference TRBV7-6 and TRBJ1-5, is GAGVSQSPRYKVTKRGQDVALRCDPISGHVSLYWYRQALGQGPEFLTYFNYEAQQDKSGLPNDRFSAERPEGSISTLTIQRTEQRDSAMYRCASSLAQGWAQPQHFGDGTRLSIL.

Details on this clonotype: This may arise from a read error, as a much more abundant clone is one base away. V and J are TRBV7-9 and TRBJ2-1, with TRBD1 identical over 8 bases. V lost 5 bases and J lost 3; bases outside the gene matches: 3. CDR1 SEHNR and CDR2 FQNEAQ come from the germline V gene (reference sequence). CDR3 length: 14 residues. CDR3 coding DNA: TGTGCCAGCAGCAAGGACAGGGTCTACAATGAGCAGTTCTTC. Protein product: CASSKDRVYNEQFF.

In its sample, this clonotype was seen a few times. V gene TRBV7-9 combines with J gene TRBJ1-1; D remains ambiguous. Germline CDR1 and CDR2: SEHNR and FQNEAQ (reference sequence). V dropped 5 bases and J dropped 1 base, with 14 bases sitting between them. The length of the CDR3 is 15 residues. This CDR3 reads CASSPLGQENTEAFF. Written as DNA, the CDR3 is TGTGCCAGCAGCCCACTAGGGCAGGAGAACACTGAAGCTTTCTTT. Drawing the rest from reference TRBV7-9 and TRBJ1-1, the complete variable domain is DTGVSQNPRHKITKRGQNVTFRCDPISEHNRLYWYRQTLGQGPEFLTYFQNEAQLEKSRLLSDRFSAERPKGSFSTLEIQRTEQGDSAMYLCASSPLGQENTEAFFGQGTRLTVV.

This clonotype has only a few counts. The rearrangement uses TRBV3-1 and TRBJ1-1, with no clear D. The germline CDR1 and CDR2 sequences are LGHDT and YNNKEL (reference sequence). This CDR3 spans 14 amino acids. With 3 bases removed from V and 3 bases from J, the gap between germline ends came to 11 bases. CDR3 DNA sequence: TGTGCCAGCAGCCAGGCGGCGGCAGACACTGAAGCTTTCTTT. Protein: CASSQAAADTEAFF.

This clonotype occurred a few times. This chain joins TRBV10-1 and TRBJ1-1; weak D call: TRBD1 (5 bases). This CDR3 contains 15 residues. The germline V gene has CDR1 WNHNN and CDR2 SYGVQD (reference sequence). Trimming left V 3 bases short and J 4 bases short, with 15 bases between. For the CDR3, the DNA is TGCGCCAGCAGTGATATTCGGGGGTCGCTCACTGAAGCTTTCTTT. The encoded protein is CASSDIRGSLTEAFF.